These 6 T cell receptor beta chains originate from one sample sequenced in a study of T cells in localized non-small cell lung cancer. The repertoire was sequenced with immunoSEQ multiplex PCR; TCRdb's copy has only in-frame clones and lacks some. The table has about 26,000 clones, about 88% seen once; the top ten hold around an eighth. The starting material was peripheral blood, obtained before any cancer treatment. All receptors derive from a female donor older than 55 with stage II squamous cell lung carcinoma.

This clone was found once. The chain joins TRBV7-2 to TRBJ1-4; TRBD1 might be the D (5 bases). V lost 5 bases to trimming and J lost 8 bases, with 6 bases between them. The CDR3 is made up of 11 amino acids. The germline gives CDR1 SGHTA, CDR2 FQGNSA. This chain's CDR3 is CASSPGEKLFF. The CDR3 DNA reads TGTGCCAGCAGCCCAGGGGAAAAACTGTTTTTT.

The V and J genes are TRBV7-8 and TRBJ2-1; 11 bases line up with TRBD2. The V segment lost 2 bases and the J segment 8 bases; nucleotides outside the gene matches: 2. The CDR3 consists of 14 residues. The germline V gene has CDR1 SGHVS and CDR2 FQNEAQ. CDR3 DNA sequence: TGTGCCAGCAGCTTAACTAGCGGGAGCCATGAGCAGTTCTTC. Amino acids: CASSLTSGSHEQFF.

The genes are TRBV5-6 and TRBJ2-5; 9 positions agree with TRBD2. The CDR3 loop spans 17 amino acids. Germline trimming cut 0 bases from V and 4 bases from J; bases unmatched to any gene: 10. Germline V gene lookup returns CDR1 SGHDT and CDR2 YYEEEE. CDR3 bases: TGTGCCAGCAGCTTGGGTACGCGGGAGGGCCTGGGAGAGACCCAGTACTTC. It encodes CASSLGTREGLGETQYF.

This rearrangement joins TRBV7-2 to TRBJ2-7, with a weak D call TRBD2 (5 bases). The CDR3 has 14 residues. Germline V lookup: CDR1 SGHTA, CDR2 FQGNSA. V lost 6 bases, J lost 5 bases, and 17 bases lay in between. CDR3 loop: CASRTTRGLDEQYF. DNA of the CDR3: TGTGCCAGCAGGACGACCCGGGGATTAGACGAGCAGTACTTC.

The chain combines TRBV7-2 with TRBJ2-3, with TRBD2 matching 12 bases. Germline assignment: CDR1 SGHTA and CDR2 FQGNSA. The CDR3 is made up of 15 amino acids. The ends lost 5 bases at V and 4 bases at J; junction bases unmatched: 4. CDR3 nucleotide sequence: TGTGCCAGCAGCCGACTAGCGGGAGAGGCAGATACGCAGTATTTT. Its protein product is CASSRLAGEADTQYF. The full variable domain, its missing parts supplied by reference TRBV7-2 and TRBJ2-3, is GAGVSQSPSNKVTEKGKDVELRCDPISGHTALYWYRQSLGQGLEFLIYFQGNSAPDKSGLPSDRFSAERTGGSVSTLTIQRTQQEDSAVYLCASSRLAGEADTQYFGPGTRLTVL.

The rearrangement links TRBV27 to TRBJ2-3; D perhaps matches TRBD1 (5 bases). The V and J ends lost 5 bases and 0 bases respectively, with 12 bases between them. The CDR3 has 15 residues. Germline V lookup: CDR1 MNHEY, CDR2 SMNVEV (reference sequence). The CDR3 loop is CASSGAVTSTDTQYF. The CDR3 region has the DNA TGTGCCAGCAGTGGGGCGGTAACTAGCACAGATACGCAGTATTTT.